These T cell receptor beta chains were read from a single sample in a study of cytomegalovirus exposure and HLA in healthy donors. This table comes from immunoSEQ multiplex PCR, and its TCRdb copy is limited to in-frame clones, with some not included. In the table there are approximately 100,000 clones, 50% to 80% of which are singletons. Sequenced sample: PBMCs. The origin of the receptors is a man between 25 and 39 years old in good health and CMV-seronegative. The CDR3 runs from the conserved cysteine through the conserved F or W.

>TRBJ2-5|TRBV28
CASRGGMAGVETQYF
>TRBJ2-1|TRBV5-1
CASSFLQGSGSGFF
>TRBJ2-1|TRBV5-8
CASTKNPWYPGQGAHEQFF
>TRBJ2-1|TRBV9
CASSAGTSGTDEQFF
>TRBJ2-5|TRBV2
CASSDRGRRQTQYF
>TRBJ1-6|TRBV7-3
CASSSKASRSSPLHF
>TRBJ2-2|TRBV21-1
CAGGQLNTGELLF
>TRBJ2-3|TRBV10-3
CAISESPTSGGGTDTQYF
>TRBJ1-2|TRBV11-2
CASSPPGGLGYTF
>TRBJ2-2|TRBV2
CATFGGAGELFF
>TRBJ2-2|TRBV19
CASSSIDFNTGELFF
>TRBJ2-6|TRBV10-2
CASSEGVAGSSGANVLTF
>TRBJ2-5|TRBV7-6
CASSYPGQGQETQYF
>TRBJ1-6|TRBV5-1
CASSVGRLNSPLHF
>TRBJ2-6|TRBV10-3
CAISEHSTGANVLTF
>TRBJ2-7|TRBV5-1
CASSFTTQNHYEQYF
>TRBJ2-2|TRBV6-1
CASSATSGVTGELFF
>TRBJ1-1|TRBV7-9
CASSRGQTMNTEAFF
>TRBJ2-1|TRBV11-3
CASSRASGTVIGMEQFF
>TRBJ2-3|TRBV2
CASTLDRGADTQYF
>TRBJ2-4|TRBV19
CASSIVLLAGGGAKNIQYF
>TRBJ2-2|TRBV5-6
CASSWGGGTGELFF
>TRBJ2-5|TRBV6-5
CASSRLAGDQETQYF
>TRBJ2-5|TRBV2
CASSEEPQETQYF
>TRBJ2-3|TRBV7-6
CASSFRGLGTDTQYF
>TRBJ2-7|TRBV5-1
CASSLEVGGRYEQYF
>TRBJ1-2|TRBV7-9
CASSLFRDYGYTF
>TRBJ2-3|TRBV11-1
CASSLEGGGPDTQYF
>TRBJ2-2|TRBV19
CASSITSGKGGELFF
>TRBJ1-1|TRBV7-9
CASSSRAVTEAFF
>TRBJ2-7|TRBV12-5
CASGLMQGTYEQYF
>TRBJ1-3|TRBV28
CASMGAGNTIYF
>TRBJ1-5|TRBV5-1
CASSFGGDQPQHF
>TRBJ2-3|TRBV15
CATSRDGGRLAEITDTQYF
>TRBJ2-5|TRBV10-1
CASSGQGGQETQYF
>TRBJ1-1|TRBV11-3
CASSKGTDEAFF
>-|TRBV18
CASSPCSTSGGQTAYEQYF
>TRBJ2-3|TRBV7-8
CASSLETGVTDTQYF
>-|TRBV19
CASSIDERYEQYF
>TRBJ2-7|TRBV10-3
CATRGGSEGYEQYF
>TRBJ2-2|TRBV9
CASSLGQSTGELFF
>TRBJ2-6|TRBV19
CASSSPGLTTVLTF
>TRBJ2-7|TRBV29-1
CSVGLANIYEQYF
>TRBJ1-2|TRBV28
CASSLQGRVNYGYTF
>TRBJ1-1|TRBV29-1
CSGGEGDVDTEAFF
>TRBJ1-2|TRBV7-2
CASSLDNFRAGDGYTF
>TRBJ1-2|TRBV7-3
CASAGWGTNYGYTF
>TRBJ1-1|TRBV5-5
CASSSRYNTEAFF
>TRBJ2-7|TRBV5-1
CASSLALSTGTGYSYEQYF
>TRBJ1-3|TRBV7-9
CASSKTRGSVSSGNTIYF
>TRBJ2-2|TRBV7-7
CASSPRGSETGELFF
>TRBJ1-2|TRBV19
CASSPGDRGDYGYTF
>TRBJ1-3|TRBV7-9
CSSSLVRVFFGNTIYF
>TRBJ1-2|TRBV7-2
CASSLSSADRGYGYTF
>TRBJ1-1|TRBV11-2
CASSLGTESEAFF
>TRBJ2-5|TRBV11-2
CASLGGGETQYF
>TRBJ1-4|TRBV5-1
CASSSDIARGNEKLFF
>TRBJ1-1|TRBV4-1
CASSQDPGGRTGTEAFF
>TRBJ2-7|TRBV19
CASGTGFYEQYF
>TRBJ2-1|TRBV9
CASSVATGTPTEQFF